This record looks at one T cell receptor beta chain sequence and its context. The antigen remains undetermined. This sample was included in a study of OX40 agonist ivuxolimab in advanced cancers. For the study at large: A male proportion of 70% to 90% was recorded, with mean age about 54 years and range about 23 to 90. Study outcomes and limitations: Partial responders receiving 0.1-3.0 mg/kg showed among the lowest clonal expansion. CD4+ and CD8+ blood T cells expanded clonally by week 6 at 0.1 to 3.0 mg/kg.

Profiling relied on immunoSEQ multiplex PCR, and the TCRdb table lists in-frame clones only, not all of them. The sample holds tens of thousands of clones; 90% are singletons and the top ten take 0.4% to 0.65%. This TCR was recovered from an adult with an advanced solid tumor such as melanoma, head and neck, liver or kidney cancer. Sequenced material: CD4+ or CD8+ T cells sorted from blood, taken in a trial of the OX40 agonist ivuxolimab.

CDR3 bases: TGTGCCAGCAGTTTCCAGTGGGGAGGCAAAAACATTCAGTACTTC. Translation: CASSFQWGGKNIQYF. The chain recombines TRBV27 with TRBJ2-4; D may be TRBD2 (6 bases). Germline CDR1 MNHEY, CDR2 SMNVEV (reference sequence). Deletions cut 3 bases from V and 3 bases from J, with 12 bases between. The CDR3 consists of 15 residues.